The clone carrying this TCR beta chain was counted between two and nine times. This sample stems from a study of molecular identifiers for immune sequencing clone quantification. The CDR3 spans 14 residues. The germline CDR1 and CDR2 sequences are SQVTM and ANQGSEA. V was clipped by 2 bases and J by 4 bases, with 12 bases between them. Using its own MiXCR run on the PCR reads, TCRdb lists one record per CDR3 protein. The sample comprises 400,000 to 600,000 distinct CDR3 sequences, around 21% of which are singletons, and about 0.8% rests with the top ten. The sample taken for sequencing was naive CD8+ T cells from blood, with Jurkat cell RNA spiked in. Noted subset: FACS-sorted CD8+CD4-CCR7+CD45RA+ naive T cells. The receptor was derived from a human donor in good health. Some libraries in this study had Jurkat cell RNA spiked in. The rearrangement links TRBV29-1 to TRBJ2-1; D is ambiguous. As DNA, the CDR3 is TGCAGCGTTGAATACGGCTACAGTTACAATGAGCAGTTCTTC. It is translated as CSVEYGYSYNEQFF.